The source of this T cell receptor beta chain is a study of naive and memory T cell subsets. Broader study findings: In CD4 and CD8 cells, diversity dropped from naive through EMRA.

This clonotype appeared many times. Its cognate antigen is unknown. Both TRBC1 and TRBC2 were covered by a beta constant-region primer of two equimolar oligonucleotides. TCRdb fed the UMI-ligation and nested PCR reads into MiXCR, producing one record per CDR3 protein. The table records 100,000 or so distinct CDR3 sequences, about 7% of them present only once. CDR1 and CDR2 from the germline V gene are LNHNV and YYDKDF (reference sequence). V lost 1 base, J lost 5 bases, and 5 bases lay in between. This CDR3 is built from 12 residues. The V gene is TRBV15, the J gene TRBJ1-1; D gene ambiguous. Sequences were obtained from central memory CD4+ T cells from blood. This TCR came from a human donor in good health. The CDR3 bases are TGTGCCACCAGCAGAGCACAGACTGAAGCTTTCTTT. Protein product: CATSRAQTEAFF.